The rows below give T cell receptor beta chains drawn from one sample of a study of T cell responses to AZD1222 COVID-19 vaccine. The repertoire was sequenced with immunoSEQ multiplex PCR; TCRdb's copy has only in-frame clones and lacks some. This table has approximately 93,000 clones, around 91% appearing once. The sequencing here drew on peripheral blood, taken 28 days after the second AZD1222 dose. These receptors were obtained from an adult who received the AZD1222 COVID-19 vaccine. Both conserved end residues are part of each CDR3. D genes are given only for firm matches. Size tells how often a clone was seen (once, few, many) or the class of an expanded clone, and some rows leave it out.

V gene	clone size	J gene	D gene	CDR3 protein	CDR3 DNA
TRBV14	.	TRBJ1-2	.	CASSPGANYGYTF	TGTGCCAGCAGCCCAGGGGCTAACTATGGCTACACCTTC
TRBV9	.	TRBJ1-5	.	CASSVDGNNQPQHF	TGTGCCAGCAGCGTAGATGGGAACAATCAGCCCCAGCATTTT
TRBV6-2/TRBV6-3	.	TRBJ1-4	.	CASSAGVGNEKLFF	TGTGCCAGCAGCGCCGGGGTTGGAAATGAAAAACTGTTTTTT
TRBV6-4	.	TRBJ1-2	TRBD1	CASPRQGLQVYGYTF	TGTGCCAGCCCCCGACAGGGGCTACAAGTCTATGGCTACACCTTC
TRBV6-1	once	TRBJ1-1	.	CASSETGFVEAFF	TGTGCCAGCAGTGAAACCGGTTTTGTTGAAGCTTTCTTT
TRBV6-1	.	TRBJ1-5	.	CASSGWTAHSNQPQHF	TGTGCCAGCAGTGGATGGACGGCCCATAGCAATCAGCCCCAGCATTTT
TRBV14	.	TRBJ1-2	.	CASSQLGALTF	TGTGCCAGCAGCCAACTGGGGGCCCTAACCTTC
TRBV5-1	.	TRBJ2-7	TRBD2	CASSLAPSGGSYEQYF	TGCGCCAGCAGCTTGGCCCCTAGCGGGGGTTCCTACGAGCAGTACTTC
TRBV18	.	TRBJ1-1	.	CASSPGLNTEAFF	TGTGCCAGCTCACCCGGGTTGAACACTGAAGCTTTCTTT
TRBV19	.	TRBJ1-2	TRBD1	CASIPGQGSLNYGYTF	TGTGCCAGTATTCCGGGACAGGGTTCTCTAAACTATGGCTACACCTTC
TRBV5-1	.	TRBJ1-1	.	CASRMNLRGPTEAFF	TGCGCCAGCCGAATGAATCTTAGGGGACCCACTGAAGCTTTCTTT
TRBV14	.	TRBJ1-6	.	CASSQNQFNTSPLHF	TGTGCCAGCAGCCAAAATCAGTTTAATACTTCACCCCTCCACTTT
TRBV5-4	.	TRBJ1-3	.	CASSLDRIGNTIYF	TGTGCCAGCAGCTTGGACAGAATCGGAAACACCATATATTTT
TRBV4-2	few	TRBJ2-2	TRBD2	CASSPGGDHTGELFF	TGTGCCAGCAGCCCGGGGGGGGATCACACCGGGGAGCTGTTTTTT
TRBV28	.	TRBJ1-2	.	CASSQVLGGLGYTF	TGTGCCAGCAGCCAGGTTCTTGGGGGGCTCGGCTACACCTTC
TRBV3-1/TRBV3-2	once	TRBJ2-1	TRBD2	CASSQDPPSGGGPPYNEQFF	TGTGCCAGCAGCCAAGATCCGCCTAGCGGGGGGGGGCCCCCTTACAATGAGCAGTTCTTC
TRBV19	.	TRBJ2-1	.	CASSWVPADNEQFF	TGTGCCAGTAGTTGGGTTCCCGCAGACAATGAGCAGTTCTTC
TRBV7-9	.	TRBJ1-4	TRBD1	CASSLVGTGDPNEKLFF	TGTGCCAGCAGCTTAGTTGGGACAGGGGACCCAAATGAAAAACTGTTTTTT
TRBV12-3/TRBV12-4	.	TRBJ1-1	.	CASSYGGSEAFF	TGTGCCAGCAGTTACGGGGGGAGCGAAGCTTTCTTT
TRBV9	.	TRBJ1-5	.	CASSAADGNQPQHF	TGTGCCAGCAGCGCAGCAGACGGGAATCAGCCCCAGCATTTT
TRBV19	.	TRBJ2-1	.	CASSLARGLYNEQFF	TGTGCCAGTAGCCTTGCACGGGGCCTATACAATGAGCAGTTCTTC
TRBV5-8	.	TRBJ1-3	TRBD1	CASSVTGASGNTIYF	TGTGCCAGCAGCGTCACAGGGGCCTCTGGAAACACCATATATTTT
TRBV25-1	.	TRBJ2-1	.	CASRRLPSYNEQFF	TGTGCCAGCAGGCGACTGCCGTCCTACAATGAGCAGTTCTTC
TRBV5-8	once	TRBJ1-1	.	CASSLRDRLLNTEAFF	TGTGCCAGCAGCTTGCGCGACAGACTATTGAACACTGAAGCTTTCTTT